Listed here is a single TCR beta chain. This CDR3 contains 11 residues. The V gene lost 2 bases and the J gene lost 11 bases, with 7 bases spanning the gap. The germline gives CDR1 WSHSY, CDR2 SAAADI. TCRdb processed the 5' RACE reads anew with MiXCR; each CDR3 protein has one entry. The sample includes over 50,000 distinct CDR3 sequences, 10% to 15% of them seen just once. This entry is derived from a study of early T cells in non-severe SARS-CoV-2 infection. Sequencing was performed on whole blood. This receptor was obtained from an adult who was a healthcare worker with PCR-confirmed SARS-CoV-2 infection or an uninfected control (not recorded which). V usage is TRBV10-2 and J usage is TRBJ2-1; D is uncertain. The CDR3 DNA follows: TGCGCCAGCAGTGAGCGGGCCCAGCAGTTCTTC. As protein: CASSERAQQFF.